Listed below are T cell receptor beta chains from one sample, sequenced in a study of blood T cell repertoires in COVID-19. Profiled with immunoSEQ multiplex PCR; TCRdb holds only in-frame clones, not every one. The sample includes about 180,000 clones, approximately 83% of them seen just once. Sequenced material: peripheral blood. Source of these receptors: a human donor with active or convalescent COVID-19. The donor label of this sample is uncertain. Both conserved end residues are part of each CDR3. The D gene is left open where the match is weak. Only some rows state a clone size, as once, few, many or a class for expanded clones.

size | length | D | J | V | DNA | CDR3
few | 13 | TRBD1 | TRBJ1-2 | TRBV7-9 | TGTGCCAGCAGCTCGGGACAGGTGGGGGGCTACACCTTC | CASSSGQVGGYTF
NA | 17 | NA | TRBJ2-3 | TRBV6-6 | TGTGCCAGCAGTCCCCCTTTAGGGGCCTCTAGCACAGATACGCAGTATTTT | CASSPPLGASSTDTQYF
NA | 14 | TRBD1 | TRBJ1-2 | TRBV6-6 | TGTGCCAGCAGCCAGGGCCAGGGGGCAGGGGGCTACACCTTC | CASSQGQGAGGYTF
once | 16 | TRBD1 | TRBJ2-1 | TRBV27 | TGTGCCAGCAGTCCTCCACAGGGGCCCATATCGAATGAGCAGTTCTTC | CASSPPQGPISNEQFF
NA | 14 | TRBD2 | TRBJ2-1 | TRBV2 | TGTGCCAGCAGAGAGCGGGGGGGCTTGATTGAGCAGTTCTTC | CASRERGGLIEQFF
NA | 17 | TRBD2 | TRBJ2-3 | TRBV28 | TGTGCCAGCAGTACCTTTTGGGTAGCGGGAGGCACAGATACGCAGTATTTT | CASSTFWVAGGTDTQYF
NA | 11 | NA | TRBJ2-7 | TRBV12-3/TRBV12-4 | TGTGCCAGCAGTTCTTTCTACGAGCAGTACTTC | CASSSFYEQYF
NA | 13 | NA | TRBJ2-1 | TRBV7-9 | TGTGCCAGCAGCGGAGGATCGTACAATGAGCAGTTCTTC | CASSGGSYNEQFF
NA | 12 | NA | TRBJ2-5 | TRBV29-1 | TGCAGCGTCGGGTACTTCCAAGAGACCCAGTACTTC | CSVGYFQETQYF
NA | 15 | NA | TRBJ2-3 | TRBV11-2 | TGTGCCAGCAGCTTATCAATTAGCGGCACAGATACGCAGTATTTT | CASSLSISGTDTQYF
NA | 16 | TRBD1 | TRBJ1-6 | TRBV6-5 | TGTGCCAGCAGTTCCCGGGCGGGACAGGGAGATTCACCCCTCCACTTT | CASSSRAGQGDSPLHF
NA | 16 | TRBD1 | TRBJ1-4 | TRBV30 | TGTGCCTGGAGTGTACGAGGGCCAGGGGGGAATGAAAAACTGTTTTTT | CAWSVRGPGGNEKLFF
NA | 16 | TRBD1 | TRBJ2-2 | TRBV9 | TGTGCCAGCAGCCCTCCCGGGACAGGGAACACCGGGGAGCTGTTTTTT | CASSPPGTGNTGELFF
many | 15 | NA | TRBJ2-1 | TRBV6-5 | TGTGCCAGCAGTTACCAGGGCGGGAACTACAATGAGCAGTTCTTC | CASSYQGGNYNEQFF
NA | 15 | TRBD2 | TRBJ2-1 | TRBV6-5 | TGTGCCAGCGGACAGCGGGGGGGGCCCAGGGATGAGCAGTTCTTC | CASGQRGGPRDEQFF
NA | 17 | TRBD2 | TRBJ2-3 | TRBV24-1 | TGTGCCACCAGTGATTTGCAGGGGAGCGGGAGGGCCGATACGCAGTATTTT | CATSDLQGSGRADTQYF